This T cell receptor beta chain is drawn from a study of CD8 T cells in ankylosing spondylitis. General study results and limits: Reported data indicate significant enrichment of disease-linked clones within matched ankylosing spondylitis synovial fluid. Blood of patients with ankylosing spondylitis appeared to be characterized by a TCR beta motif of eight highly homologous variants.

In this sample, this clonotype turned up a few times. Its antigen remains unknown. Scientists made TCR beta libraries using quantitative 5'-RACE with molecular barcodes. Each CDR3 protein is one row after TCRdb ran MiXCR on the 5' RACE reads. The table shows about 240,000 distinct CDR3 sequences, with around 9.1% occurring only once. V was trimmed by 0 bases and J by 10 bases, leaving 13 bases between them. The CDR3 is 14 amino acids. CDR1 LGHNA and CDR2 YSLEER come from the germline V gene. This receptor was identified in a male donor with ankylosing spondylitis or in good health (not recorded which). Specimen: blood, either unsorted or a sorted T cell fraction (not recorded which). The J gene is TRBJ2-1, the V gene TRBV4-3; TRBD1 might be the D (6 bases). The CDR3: CASSQDTGLGEQFF. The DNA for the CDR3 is TGCGCCAGCAGCCAAGATACAGGGCTAGGCGAGCAGTTCTTC.